This T cell receptor beta chain derives from a study of T cell responses to AZD1222 COVID-19 vaccine. A word on this clone: Its antigen remains unidentified.

General study results and limits: Only 5 or 6 AZD1222 recipients were seropositive at baseline. White British people made up most donors, females outnumbered males, and clonal diversity was possibly underestimated.

CDR1 is SGHRS, CDR2 YFSETQ, per germline. The V end was cut by 0 bases, the J end by 8 bases, with 20 bases between. This CDR3 comprises 17 residues. TCRdb's copy holds only in-frame clones and misses some; the assay was immunoSEQ multiplex PCR. The sample records more than 100,000 clones, roughly 90% being singletons. The clonotype comes from an adult in good health. The source material was peripheral blood, sampled on day 0 of AZD1222 vaccination. The V call is TRBV5-1, the J call TRBJ1-4, with D maybe TRBD1 (5 bases). CDR3 nucleotides: TGCGCCAGCAGCTTGGCCGGTGTGGACCTAGGGGCCGAAAAACTGTTTTTT. Residues: CASSLAGVDLGAEKLFF.